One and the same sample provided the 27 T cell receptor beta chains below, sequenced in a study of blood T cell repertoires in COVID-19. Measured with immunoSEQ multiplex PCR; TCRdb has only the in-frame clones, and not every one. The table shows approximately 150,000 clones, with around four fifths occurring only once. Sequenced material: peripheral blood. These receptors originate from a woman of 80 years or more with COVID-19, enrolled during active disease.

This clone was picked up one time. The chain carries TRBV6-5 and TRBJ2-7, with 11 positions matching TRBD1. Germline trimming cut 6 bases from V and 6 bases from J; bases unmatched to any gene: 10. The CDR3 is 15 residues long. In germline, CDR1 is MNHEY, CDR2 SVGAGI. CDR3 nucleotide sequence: TGTGCCAGCAGAAACCGTCCGGGACAGGGGGGCGAGCAGTACTTC. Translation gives CASRNRPGQGGEQYF.

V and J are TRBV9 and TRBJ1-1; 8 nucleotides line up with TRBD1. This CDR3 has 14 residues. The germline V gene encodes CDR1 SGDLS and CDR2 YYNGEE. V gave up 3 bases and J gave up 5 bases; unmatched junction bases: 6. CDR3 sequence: CASSGGTGGTEAFF. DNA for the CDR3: TGTGCCAGCAGCGGAGGGACAGGAGGGACTGAAGCTTTCTTT.

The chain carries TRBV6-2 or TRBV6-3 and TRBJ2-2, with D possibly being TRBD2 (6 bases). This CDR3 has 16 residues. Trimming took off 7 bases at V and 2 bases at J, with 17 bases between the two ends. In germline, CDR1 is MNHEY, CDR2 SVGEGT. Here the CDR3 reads CASTPRRARNTGELFF. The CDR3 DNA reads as TGTGCCAGCACCCCACGGAGGGCCCGAAACACCGGGGAGCTGTTTTTT.

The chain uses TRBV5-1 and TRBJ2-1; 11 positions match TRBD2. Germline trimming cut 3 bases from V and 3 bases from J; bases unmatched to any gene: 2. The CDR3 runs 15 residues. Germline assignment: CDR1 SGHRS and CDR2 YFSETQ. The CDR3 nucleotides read TGCGCCAGCAGCTCTAGCGGGGGGAGCTACAATGAGCAGTTCTTC. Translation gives CASSSSGGSYNEQFF. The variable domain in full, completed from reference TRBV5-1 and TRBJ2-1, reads KAGVTQTPRYLIKTRGQQVTLSCSPISGHRSVSWYQQTPGQGLQFLFEYFSETQRNKGNFPGRFSGRQFSNSRSEMNVSTLELGDSALYLCASSSSGGSYNEQFFGPGTRLTVL.

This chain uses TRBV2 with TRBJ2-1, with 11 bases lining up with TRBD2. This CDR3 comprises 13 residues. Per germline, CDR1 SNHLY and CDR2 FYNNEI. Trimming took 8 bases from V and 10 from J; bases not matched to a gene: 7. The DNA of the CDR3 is TGTGCCAGCGGACTAGCGGGTGTGGGGGAGCAGTTCTTC. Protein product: CASGLAGVGEQFF.

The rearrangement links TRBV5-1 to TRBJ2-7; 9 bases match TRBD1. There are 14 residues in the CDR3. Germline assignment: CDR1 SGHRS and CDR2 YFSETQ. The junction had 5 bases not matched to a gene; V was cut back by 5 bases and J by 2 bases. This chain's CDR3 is CASSRQGDTYEQYF. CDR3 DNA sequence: TGCGCCAGCAGTCGACAGGGGGACACCTACGAGCAGTACTTC.

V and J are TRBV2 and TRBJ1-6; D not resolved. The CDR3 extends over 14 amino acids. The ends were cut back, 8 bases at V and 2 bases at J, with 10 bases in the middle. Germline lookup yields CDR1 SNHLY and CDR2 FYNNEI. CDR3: CASGEATYNSPLHF. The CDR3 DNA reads TGTGCCAGCGGGGAGGCCACCTATAATTCACCCCTCCACTTT.

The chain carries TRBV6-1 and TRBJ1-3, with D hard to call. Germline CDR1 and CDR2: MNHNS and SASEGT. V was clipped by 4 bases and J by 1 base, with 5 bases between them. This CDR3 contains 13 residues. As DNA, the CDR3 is TGTGCCAGCAGTGGGGCTTCTGGAAACACCATATATTTT. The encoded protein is CASSGASGNTIYF.

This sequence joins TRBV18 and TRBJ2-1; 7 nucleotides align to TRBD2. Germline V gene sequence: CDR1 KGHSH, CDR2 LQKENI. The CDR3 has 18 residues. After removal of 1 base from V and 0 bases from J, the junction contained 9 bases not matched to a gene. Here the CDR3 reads CASSPLPSSGLSYNEQFF. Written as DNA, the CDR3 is TGTGCCAGCTCACCACTCCCCTCTAGCGGCCTCTCCTACAATGAGCAGTTCTTC.

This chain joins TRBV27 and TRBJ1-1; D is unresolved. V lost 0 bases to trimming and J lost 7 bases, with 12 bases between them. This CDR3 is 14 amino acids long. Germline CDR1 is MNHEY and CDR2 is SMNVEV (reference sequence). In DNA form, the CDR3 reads TGTGCCAGCAGTTTATCGACTCGTCCCGGTGAAGCTTTCTTT. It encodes CASSLSTRPGEAFF.

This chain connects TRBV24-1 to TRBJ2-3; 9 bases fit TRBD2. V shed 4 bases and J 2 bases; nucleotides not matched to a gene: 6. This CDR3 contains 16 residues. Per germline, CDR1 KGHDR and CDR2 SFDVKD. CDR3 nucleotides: TGTGCCACCAGTGACCCGACTAGCGGAGTCACAGATACGCAGTATTTT. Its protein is CATSDPTSGVTDTQYF.

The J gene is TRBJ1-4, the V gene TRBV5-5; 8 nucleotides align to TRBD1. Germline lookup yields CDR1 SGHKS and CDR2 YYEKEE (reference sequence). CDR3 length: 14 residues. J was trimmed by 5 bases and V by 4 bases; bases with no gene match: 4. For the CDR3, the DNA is TGTGCCAGCAGCCCCTGGACAGGGAATGAAAAACTGTTTTTT. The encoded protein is CASSPWTGNEKLFF.

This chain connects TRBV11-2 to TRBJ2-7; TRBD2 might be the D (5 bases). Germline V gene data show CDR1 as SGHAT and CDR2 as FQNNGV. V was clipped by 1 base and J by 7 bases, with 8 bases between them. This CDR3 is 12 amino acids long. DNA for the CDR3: TGTGCCAGCAGCTTAGTTCCGGGGGAGCAGTACTTC. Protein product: CASSLVPGEQYF.

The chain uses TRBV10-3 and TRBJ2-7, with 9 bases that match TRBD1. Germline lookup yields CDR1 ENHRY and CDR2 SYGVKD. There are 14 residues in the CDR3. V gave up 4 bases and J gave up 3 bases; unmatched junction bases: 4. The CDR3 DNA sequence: TGTGCCATCAGTGGCGGGACAGGGAACTACGAGCAGTACTTC. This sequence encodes CAISGGTGNYEQYF.

The CDR3 sequence is CASGGSSGGRREQYF. Here the CDR3 DNA reads TGTGCCAGCGGGGGTTCCTCCGGGGGGAGGCGCGAGCAGTACTTC. V usage is TRBV28 and J usage is TRBJ2-7; the match to TRBD2 covers 7 bases. Germline-derived CDR1 and CDR2 are MDHEN and SYDVKM. Germline trimming cut 8 bases from V and 6 bases from J; bases unmatched to any gene: 16. The CDR3 spans 15 residues.

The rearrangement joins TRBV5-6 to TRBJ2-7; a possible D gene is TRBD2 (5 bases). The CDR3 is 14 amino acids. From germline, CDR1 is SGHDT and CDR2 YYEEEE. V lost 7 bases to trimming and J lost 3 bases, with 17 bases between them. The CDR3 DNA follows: TGTGCCAGCTCTCGGAGGCCTAACCTCTACGAGCAGTACTTC. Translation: CASSRRPNLYEQYF.

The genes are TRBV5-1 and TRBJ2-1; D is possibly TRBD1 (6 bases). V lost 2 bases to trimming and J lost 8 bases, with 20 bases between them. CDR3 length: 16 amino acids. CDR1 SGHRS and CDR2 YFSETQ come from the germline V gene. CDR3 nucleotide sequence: TGCGCCAGCAGCTTAGATTACCGAAGGACAGAAGATGAGCAGTTCTTC. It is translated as CASSLDYRRTEDEQFF. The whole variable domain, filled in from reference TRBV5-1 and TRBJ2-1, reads KAGVTQTPRYLIKTRGQQVTLSCSPISGHRSVSWYQQTPGQGLQFLFEYFSETQRNKGNFPGRFSGRQFSNSRSEMNVSTLELGDSALYLCASSLDYRRTEDEQFFGPGTRLTVL.

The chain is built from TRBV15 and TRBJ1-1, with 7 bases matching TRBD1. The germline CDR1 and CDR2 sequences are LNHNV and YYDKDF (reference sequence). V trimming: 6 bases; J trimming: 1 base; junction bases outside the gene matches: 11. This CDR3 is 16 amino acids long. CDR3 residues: CATSHPTGTANTEAFF. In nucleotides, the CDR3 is TGTGCCACCAGTCATCCCACCGGGACAGCGAACACTGAAGCTTTCTTT.

CDR3 nucleotides: TGCGCCAGCAGCCAAGAGGTCGCAGGCAACACCGGGGAGCTGTTTTTT. It specifies CASSQEVAGNTGELFF. The V call is TRBV4-1, the J call TRBJ2-2; D not resolved. The germline CDR1 and CDR2 sequences are MGHRA and YSYEKL. The CDR3 has 16 amino acids. V was trimmed by 0 bases and J by 2 bases, leaving 10 bases between them.

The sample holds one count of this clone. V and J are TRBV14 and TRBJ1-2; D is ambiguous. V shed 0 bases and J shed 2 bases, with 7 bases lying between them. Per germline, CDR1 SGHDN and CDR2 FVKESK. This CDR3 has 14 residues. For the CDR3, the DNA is TGTGCCAGCAGCCAAGACGGCGGGAACTATGGCTACACCTTC. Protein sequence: CASSQDGGNYGYTF.

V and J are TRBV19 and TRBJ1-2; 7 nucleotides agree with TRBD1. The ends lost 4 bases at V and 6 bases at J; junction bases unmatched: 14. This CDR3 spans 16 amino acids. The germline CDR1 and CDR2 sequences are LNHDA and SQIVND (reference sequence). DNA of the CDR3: TGTGCCAGTAGTACAACGGGGACAGTCGCAACTCATGGCTACACCTTC. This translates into CASSTTGTVATHGYTF. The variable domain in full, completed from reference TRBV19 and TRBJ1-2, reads DGGITQSPKYLFRKEGQNVTLSCEQNLNHDAMYWYRQDPGQGLRLIYYSQIVNDFQKGDIAEGYSVSREKKESFPLTVTSAQKNPTAFYLCASSTTGTVATHGYTFGSGTRLTVV.

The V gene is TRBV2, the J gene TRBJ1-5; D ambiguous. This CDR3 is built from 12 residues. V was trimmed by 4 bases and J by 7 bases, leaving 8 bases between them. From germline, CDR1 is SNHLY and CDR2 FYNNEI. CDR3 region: CASSGEAQPQHF. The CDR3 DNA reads TGTGCCAGCAGTGGAGAAGCACAGCCCCAGCATTTT.

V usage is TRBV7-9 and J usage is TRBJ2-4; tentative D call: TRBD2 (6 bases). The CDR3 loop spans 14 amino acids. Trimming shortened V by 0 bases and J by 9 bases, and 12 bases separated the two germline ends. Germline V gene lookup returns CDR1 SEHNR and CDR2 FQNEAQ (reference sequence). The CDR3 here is CASSLALALSIQYF. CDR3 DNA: TGTGCCAGCAGCTTAGCACTAGCATTGAGCATTCAGTACTTC.

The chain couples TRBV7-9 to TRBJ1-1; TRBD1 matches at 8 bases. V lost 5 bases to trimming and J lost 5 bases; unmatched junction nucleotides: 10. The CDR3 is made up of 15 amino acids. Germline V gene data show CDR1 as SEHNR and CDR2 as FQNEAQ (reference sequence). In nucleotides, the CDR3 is TGTGCCAGCAGCCCGGGACAGGCTCGAGGGACTGAAGCTTTCTTT. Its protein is CASSPGQARGTEAFF.

The CDR3, as DNA: TGTGCCAGCAGCTTGGCGAAGGGGCCGACAACCCACGAAAAACTGTTTTTT. It is translated as CASSLAKGPTTHEKLFF. The chain has TRBV5-4 and TRBJ1-4, with D tentatively TRBD1 (5 bases). Germline V gene lookup returns CDR1 SGHNT and CDR2 YYREEE (reference sequence). Trimming stripped 0 bases from V and 8 bases from J, with 20 bases between. This CDR3 spans 17 amino acids.

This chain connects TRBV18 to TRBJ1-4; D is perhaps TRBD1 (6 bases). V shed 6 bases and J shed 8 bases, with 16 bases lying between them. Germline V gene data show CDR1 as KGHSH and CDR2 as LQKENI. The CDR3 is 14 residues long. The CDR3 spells CASSPGGGREKLFF. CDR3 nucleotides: TGTGCCAGCTCTCCAGGCGGGGGGCGAGAAAAACTGTTTTTT.

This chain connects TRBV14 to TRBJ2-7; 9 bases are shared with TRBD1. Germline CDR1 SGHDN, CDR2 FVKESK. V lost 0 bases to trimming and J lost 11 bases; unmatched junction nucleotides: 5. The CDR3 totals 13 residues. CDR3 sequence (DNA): TGTGCCAGCAGCCAAGAGGAAGGGACAGGGAAGTACTTC. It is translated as CASSQEEGTGKYF.